This record covers a single T cell receptor (beta chain). The sample is drawn from a study of cytomegalovirus exposure and HLA in healthy donors. The CDR3 totals 14 residues. Germline V gene data show CDR1 as SEHNR and CDR2 as FQNEAQ (reference sequence). Trimming pared 4 bases from V and 5 bases from J, leaving 13 bases between. The PCR had 60 Vbeta and 13 Jbeta primers. Only in-frame clones appear in the TCRdb table, and some are missing; sequencing was by immunoSEQ multiplex PCR. Of about 200,000 clones listed, 82% are singletons. V gene TRBV7-9 combines with J gene TRBJ2-3, with D perhaps matching TRBD2 (5 bases). The source is a boy aged 2 to 10 in good health and CMV-seronegative. Sequences were obtained from PBMCs. The CDR3 loop is CASSSAGWGDTQYF. The CDR3 DNA sequence: TGTGCCAGCAGCTCGGCGGGCTGGGGAGATACGCAGTATTTT.